This T cell receptor (beta chain) was sequenced for a study of CD8 T cells in ankylosing spondylitis. Only a few counts were recorded for this clonotype. Its antigen remains unknown. The germline V and J ends were trimmed by 6 bases and 3 bases, with 12 bases remaining between them. This CDR3 has 14 residues. MiXCR, run by TCRdb on the 5' RACE reads, gives a single entry per CDR3 protein. The profile shows 350,000 to 450,000 distinct CDR3 sequences, 26% of them singletons. Study-wide findings and caveats: What appeared characteristic of ankylosing spondylitis blood was a TCR beta motif of fewer than ten highly homologous variants. Disease-linked clones, CD8+, were relatively rare in peripheral blood.

The source material was blood, either unsorted or a sorted T cell fraction (not recorded which). This TCR was sampled from a male donor with ankylosing spondylitis. The V call is TRBV12-3 or TRBV12-4, the J call TRBJ2-1, with D maybe TRBD2 (7 bases). This CDR3 is CASRGGTLYNEQFF. DNA of the CDR3: TGTGCCAGCAGGGGAGGGACACTCTACAATGAGCAGTTCTTC.